This TCR beta chain is drawn from a study of blood T cells in healthy people across ages. On this clonotype: What it binds is not known.

The authors ran a second PCR of about 7 to 12 cycles using a sample-barcoded 5' primer and a J-beta primer mix. One entry per CDR3 protein, called by TCRdb with MiXCR from the 5' RACE reads. Of fewer than 950,000 distinct CDR3 sequences listed, roughly 35% are singletons. V gave up 2 bases and J gave up 2 bases, with 18 bases separating them. CDR1 and CDR2 (germline): MNHEY, SVGEGT. The CDR3 loop spans 17 amino acids. Study results and limitations: The unknown donor CMV status may have confounded expanded clonotype changes.

The authors drew about 9.9 milliliters of peripheral blood from each donor. They isolated at least 6 million PBMCs from each sample. The material sequenced was blood. The sequence was collected from a man younger than 30 in good health. The chain has TRBV6-2 or TRBV6-3 and TRBJ1-1; D not resolved. The chain's CDR3 is CASSYEVLGEQNTEAFF. As DNA, the CDR3 is TGTGCCAGCAGTTACGAGGTCCTGGGAGAACAAAACACTGAAGCTTTCTTT.